The text below deals with one T cell receptor (beta chain). This clonotype is classified as medium-sized (0.01 to 0.1%). Its specific antigen is unknown. No base-level quality is on record; no much larger clone is a single base apart. Looking up the germline V gene (reference sequence) yields CDR1 LNHDA and CDR2 SQIVND. Trimming removed 3 bases from V and 0 bases from J, leaving 8 bases between the germline ends. The CDR3 sequence holds 14 residues, the cysteine and phenylalanine included. Of the read, only the CDR3 DNA is kept; its 42 bases are in frame from base 1. The data belong to a study of prognosis after radiotherapy for stage I lung cancer (dated by TCRdb to about 2021). Describing the broader study: Between early 2018 and early 2019, over 15 patients with stage I NSCLC were enrolled in Nanjing, China. There were fewer than 15 patients with newly diagnosed primary stage I lung tumors and 4 or 5 patients with oligometastatic NSCLC after surgical resection of the primary tumor. All patients were regarded as medically inoperable, because of comorbidities in about eleven patients and refusal of surgery in 7 or 8 patients. The cohort was made up of 10 to 15 men and about 6 women, with a median age of nearly 75 years and an age range of about 53 to 90 years. Squamous cell carcinoma histology was identified in several patients, and adenocarcinoma histology was identified in about a dozen patients. SBRT was given in 3 to 5 fractions with a biologically effective dose of at least 100 Gy, using image-guided IMRT or VMAT. No patient received concurrent therapy alongside SBRT. Four of the 19 patients developed distant metastases after SBRT, at a median of around seven months; the other 15 showed no significant progression. The study profiled peripheral blood TCR beta repertoires from stage I NSCLC patients before and after stereotactic body radiotherapy and related them to distant failure. The study sequenced about 38 blood samples from 20 or so patients, one before and one after SBRT per patient.

Two rounds of multiplex PCR were performed to amplify the TCR beta CDR3 region from genomic DNA. In the first round of PCR, primers specific to each TRBV and TRBJ gene were used, and the primer sequences are filed in Chinese patent CN105087789A. The second PCR round used universal primers. The Roche High Pure PCR Template Preparation Kit was used to extract genomic DNA from the frozen PBMCs. An Illumina HiSeq 3000 was used to sequence the libraries paired-end with 151 bp reads. The original pipeline was this. CutAdapt was used to remove raw reads lacking the multiplex PCR primer sequences. Using PEAR, the high-quality paired reads were merged into contigs. TRB V, D and J gene segments were assigned to each contig with MiXCR by alignment to reference sequences. To remove sequencing errors, CDR3 sequences were clustered according to base quality and sequence similarity. Shannon entropy normalized by the natural log of productive TCR sequence number was used as the measure of diversity. Clonality was defined as one minus Shannon entropy divided by the natural log of the number of unique clonotypes. Using the Youden index from ROC curves, the researchers picked the repertoire-metric cut-offs for progression-free survival, and all analyses were carried out in R 3.5.3. The raw public data were reprocessed by TCRdb itself: fastp quality trimming at Q25, MiXCR clonotype calling, in-frame beta chains only. Each record represents a unique CDR3 protein, reported with the most common genes and DNA among its rows. The V and J calls and clone size come from TCRdb's table, not from the authors' own analysis. The sample records roughly 20,000 distinct CDR3 sequences, around 55% of which are singletons. Of the sample, roughly 26% is held by the ten largest clones.

No patient had a history of other malignancies or prior chemotherapy or radiotherapy, and all had node-negative disease on CT and PET/CT. At each of two time points, about 6 milliliters of peripheral venous blood were collected into EDTA tubes. Ficoll-Paque Plus density-gradient centrifugation was used to isolate PBMCs. Immediately after collection, samples were stored at -80 degrees C until analysis. The study at large found these results: TRBV and TRBJ usage frequencies reportedly varied with metastasis status, involving two V genes at baseline and some ten V and two J genes after SBRT. After SBRT, the count of unique TCR clones dropped from a median of about 10,000 beforehand to about 7,200 afterward (Wilcoxon paired P=0.011). Post-SBRT Shannon entropy and its change from baseline were lower in patients who developed distant metastases; baseline Shannon entropy was not associated with metastases. All reported P values were unadjusted for multiple comparisons. No determination of tumor specificity was made for expanded TCR clones. The study was limited by the small cohort and short follow-up, and independent validation of the study findings is required.

The receptor's source is a donor at least 50 years old with non-small cell lung cancer. The receptor chain draws on TRBV19 and TRBJ1-2; TRBD1 could be the D gene, as 5 bases match. Sequencing was performed on PBMCs, taken before or after stereotactic body radiation therapy (not recorded which). The CDR3 region: CASSIGAANYGYTF. The nucleotide sequence is given as TGTGCCAGTAGTATCGGGGCAGCTAACTATGGCTACACCTTC.